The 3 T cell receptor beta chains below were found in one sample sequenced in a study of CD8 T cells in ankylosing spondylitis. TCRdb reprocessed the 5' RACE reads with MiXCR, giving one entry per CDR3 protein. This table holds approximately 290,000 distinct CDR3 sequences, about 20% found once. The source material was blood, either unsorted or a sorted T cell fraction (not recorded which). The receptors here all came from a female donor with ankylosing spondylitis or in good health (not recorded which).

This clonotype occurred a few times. CDR3 in DNA: TGTGCCAGCAGCTTAGCGTGTGGGGCGGGGAGGCAATCGGGTAATGAGCAGTTCTTC. Protein sequence: CASSLACGAGRQSGNEQFF. The V and J genes are TRBV7-8 and TRBJ2-1; TRBD2 is a possible D gene (6 bases). V lost 0 bases, J lost 7 bases, and 25 bases lay in between. The CDR3 runs 19 residues. The V gene's germline CDR1 is SGHVS and CDR2 FQNEAQ.

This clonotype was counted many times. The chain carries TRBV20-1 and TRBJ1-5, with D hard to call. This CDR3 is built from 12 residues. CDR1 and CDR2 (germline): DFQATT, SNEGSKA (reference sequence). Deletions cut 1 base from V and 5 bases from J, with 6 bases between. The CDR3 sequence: CSARGADQPQHF. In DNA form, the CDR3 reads TGCAGTGCTAGAGGCGCGGATCAGCCCCAGCATTTT.

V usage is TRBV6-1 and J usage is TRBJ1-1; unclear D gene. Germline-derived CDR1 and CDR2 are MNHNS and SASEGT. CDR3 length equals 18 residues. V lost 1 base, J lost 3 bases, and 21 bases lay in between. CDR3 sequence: CASSEELNGGIRYTEAFF. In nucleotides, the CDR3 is TGTGCCAGCAGTGAAGAATTAAATGGTGGGATTCGGTACACTGAAGCTTTCTTT.